The next 2 T cell receptor beta chains were all read from a single sample in a study of blood T cell repertoires in COVID-19. Libraries were prepared by immunoSEQ multiplex PCR; TCRdb keeps only in-frame clonotypes and omits some of them. The repertoire holds over 85,000 clones, with more than 70% as singletons. Specimen: peripheral blood. The origin of the receptors is a human donor with acute or convalescent COVID-19. The donor label of this sample is uncertain.

V usage is TRBV10-1 and J usage is TRBJ2-3, with a weak D call TRBD1 (6 bases). From germline, CDR1 is WNHNN and CDR2 SYGVQD (reference sequence). The CDR3 covers 15 residues. V lost 3 bases, J lost 2 bases, and 12 bases lay in between. CDR3 DNA sequence: TGCGCCAGCAGTGACCGGGACACTTACACAGATACGCAGTATTTT. It translates to CASSDRDTYTDTQYF.

This clone came up a few times. V gene TRBV2 combines with J gene TRBJ2-7, with D possibly matching TRBD1 (6 bases). Germline V CDR1 and CDR2: SNHLY, FYNNEI. Trimming pared 2 bases from V and 4 bases from J, leaving 9 bases between. The CDR3 contains 13 residues. The CDR3 protein is CASSEHREYEQYF. The CDR3 coding sequence is TGTGCCAGCAGTGAACACAGGGAATACGAGCAGTACTTC. Using reference TRBV2 and TRBJ2-7 for the parts outside the CDR3, the full variable domain is EPEVTQTPSHQVTQMGQEVILRCVPISNHLYFYWYRQILGQKVEFLVSFYNNEISEKSEIFDDQFSVERPDGSNFTLKIRSTKLEDSAMYFCASSEHREYEQYFGPGTRLTVT.